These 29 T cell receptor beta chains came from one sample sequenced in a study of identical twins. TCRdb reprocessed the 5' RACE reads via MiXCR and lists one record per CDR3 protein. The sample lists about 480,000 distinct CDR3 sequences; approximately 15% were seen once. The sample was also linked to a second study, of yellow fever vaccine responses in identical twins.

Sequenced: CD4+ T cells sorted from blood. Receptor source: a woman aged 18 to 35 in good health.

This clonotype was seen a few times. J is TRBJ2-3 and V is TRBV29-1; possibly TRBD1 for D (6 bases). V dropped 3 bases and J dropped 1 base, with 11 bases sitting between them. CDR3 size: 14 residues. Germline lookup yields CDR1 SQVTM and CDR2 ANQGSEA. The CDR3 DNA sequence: TGCAGCGTTGACAGGGGCACGGGCACAGATACGCAGTATTTT. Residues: CSVDRGTGTDTQYF.

The chain's CDR3 is CATSDRGLNIQYF. DNA of the CDR3: TGTGCCACATCAGACAGGGGCTTGAACATTCAGTACTTC. The chain is built from TRBV6-1 and TRBJ2-4; 8 positions agree with TRBD1. The CDR3 length is 13 residues. Germline V gene data show CDR1 as MNHNS and CDR2 as SASEGT. J was trimmed by 7 bases and V by 10 bases; bases with no gene match: 9.

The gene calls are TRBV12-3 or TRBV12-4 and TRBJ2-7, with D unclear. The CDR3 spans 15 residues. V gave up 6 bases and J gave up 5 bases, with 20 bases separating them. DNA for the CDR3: TGTGCCAGCAGCCCCCAAATGTTGGGGATCCACGAGCAGTACTTC. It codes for CASSPQMLGIHEQYF.

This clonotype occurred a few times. The CDR3 coding sequence is TGCGCCAGCAGCCAAGATACCACTGAGCCCTACGAGCAGTACTTC. Residues: CASSQDTTEPYEQYF. The chain couples TRBV4-3 to TRBJ2-7; D not certain. CDR1 is LGHNA, CDR2 YSLEER, per germline. The CDR3 covers 15 residues. Trimming left V 0 bases short and J 2 bases short, with 11 bases between.

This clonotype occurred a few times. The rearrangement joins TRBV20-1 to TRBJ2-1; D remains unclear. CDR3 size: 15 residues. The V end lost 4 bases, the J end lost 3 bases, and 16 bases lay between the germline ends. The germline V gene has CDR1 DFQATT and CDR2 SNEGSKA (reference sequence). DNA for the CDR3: TGCAGTGCTAATATCGGGCCAGCAGTCTACAATGAGCAGTTCTTC. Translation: CSANIGPAVYNEQFF.

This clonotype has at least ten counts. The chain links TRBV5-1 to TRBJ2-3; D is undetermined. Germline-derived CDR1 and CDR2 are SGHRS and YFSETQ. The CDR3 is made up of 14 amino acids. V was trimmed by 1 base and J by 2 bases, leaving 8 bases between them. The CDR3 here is CASSLRTSTDTQYF. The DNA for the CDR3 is TGCGCCAGCAGCTTGAGGACGTCCACAGATACGCAGTATTTT.

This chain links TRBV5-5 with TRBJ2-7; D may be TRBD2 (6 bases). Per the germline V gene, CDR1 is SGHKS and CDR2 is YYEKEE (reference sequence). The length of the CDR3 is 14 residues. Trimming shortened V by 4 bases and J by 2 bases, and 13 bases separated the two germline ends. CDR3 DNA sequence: TGTGCCAGCAGCCCCCGGAGGGCCGCCTACGAGCAGTACTTC. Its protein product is CASSPRRAAYEQYF.

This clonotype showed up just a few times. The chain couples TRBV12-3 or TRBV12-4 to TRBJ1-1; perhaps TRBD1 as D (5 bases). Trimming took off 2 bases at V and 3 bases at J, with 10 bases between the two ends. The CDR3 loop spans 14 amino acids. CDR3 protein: CASSLSTGHTEAFF. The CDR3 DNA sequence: TGTGCCAGCAGTTTAAGCACGGGGCACACTGAAGCTTTCTTT.

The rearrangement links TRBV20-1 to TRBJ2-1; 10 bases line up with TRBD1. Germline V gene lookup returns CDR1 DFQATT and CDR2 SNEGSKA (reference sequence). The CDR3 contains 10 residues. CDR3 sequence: CTGQGNEQFF. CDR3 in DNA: TGCACGGGACAGGGGAATGAGCAGTTCTTC.

The CDR3: CASSEYRGNTDTQYF. DNA for the CDR3: TGTGCCAGCAGTGAGTACAGGGGAAACACAGATACGCAGTATTTT. The gene calls are TRBV25-1 and TRBJ2-3, with 7 bases that match TRBD1. V lost 3 bases, J lost 2 bases, and 5 bases stayed unmatched. Germline V CDR1 and CDR2: MGHDK, SYGVNS. The CDR3 contains 15 residues. Together with reference TRBV25-1 and TRBJ2-3, the CDR3 gives the full variable domain: EADIYQTPRYLVIGTGKKITLECSQTMGHDKMYWYQQDPGMELHLIHYSYGVNSTEKGDLSSESTVSRIRTEHFPLTLESARPSHTSQYLCASSEYRGNTDTQYFGPGTRLTVL.

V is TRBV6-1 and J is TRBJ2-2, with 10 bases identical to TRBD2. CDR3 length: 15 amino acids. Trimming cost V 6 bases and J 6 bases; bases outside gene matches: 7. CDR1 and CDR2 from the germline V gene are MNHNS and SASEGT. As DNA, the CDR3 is TGTGCCAGCAGAACCCTAGCGGGAGTAGCCGGGGAGCTGTTTTTT. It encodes CASRTLAGVAGELFF.

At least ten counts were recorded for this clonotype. The CDR3 bases are TGTGCCAGCAGTCTGAACTATGGCTACACCTTC. Translating gives CASSLNYGYTF. The chain has TRBV28 and TRBJ1-2; no reliable D call. The CDR3 has 11 residues. Germline CDR1 is MDHEN and CDR2 is SYDVKM. The V gene lost 5 bases and the J gene lost 2 bases, with 3 bases spanning the gap.

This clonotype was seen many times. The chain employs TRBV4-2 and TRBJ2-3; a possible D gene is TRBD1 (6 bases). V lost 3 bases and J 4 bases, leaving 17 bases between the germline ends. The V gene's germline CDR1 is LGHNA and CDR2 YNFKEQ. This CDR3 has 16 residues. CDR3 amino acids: CASSQAGEGDPDTQYF. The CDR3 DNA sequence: TGTGCCAGCAGCCAGGCAGGGGAAGGGGATCCAGATACGCAGTATTTT.

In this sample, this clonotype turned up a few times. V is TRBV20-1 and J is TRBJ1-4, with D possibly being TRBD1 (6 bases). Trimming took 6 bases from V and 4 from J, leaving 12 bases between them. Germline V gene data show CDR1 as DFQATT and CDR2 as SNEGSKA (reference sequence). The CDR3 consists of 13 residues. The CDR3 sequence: CSARTVNNEKLFF. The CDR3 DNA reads TGCAGTGCCCGGACAGTGAATAATGAAAAACTGTTTTTT.

CDR3 DNA: TGCAGTGCTAGGCAACGGTGGGACTCCTACGAGCAGTACTTC. Encoded protein: CSARQRWDSYEQYF. The chain has TRBV20-1 and TRBJ2-7, with D uncertain. The V end lost 3 bases, the J end lost 0 bases, and 12 bases lay between the germline ends. This CDR3 has 14 residues. Germline V gene sequence: CDR1 DFQATT, CDR2 SNEGSKA (reference sequence).

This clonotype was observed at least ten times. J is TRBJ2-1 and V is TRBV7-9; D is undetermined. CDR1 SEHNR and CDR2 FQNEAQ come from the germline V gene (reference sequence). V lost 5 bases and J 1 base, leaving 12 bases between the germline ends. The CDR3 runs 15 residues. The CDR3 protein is CASSPTNPSYNEQFF. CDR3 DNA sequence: TGTGCCAGCAGCCCGACCAACCCATCCTACAATGAGCAGTTCTTC.

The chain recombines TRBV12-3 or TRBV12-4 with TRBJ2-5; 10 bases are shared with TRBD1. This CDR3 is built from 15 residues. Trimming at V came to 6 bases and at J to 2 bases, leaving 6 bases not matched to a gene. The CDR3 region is CASSPMDRGQETQYF. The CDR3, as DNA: TGTGCCAGCAGCCCAATGGACAGGGGGCAAGAGACCCAGTACTTC.

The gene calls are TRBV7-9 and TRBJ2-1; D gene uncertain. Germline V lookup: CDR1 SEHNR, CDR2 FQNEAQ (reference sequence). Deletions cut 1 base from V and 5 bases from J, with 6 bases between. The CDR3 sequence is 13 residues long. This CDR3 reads CASSLVINNEQFF. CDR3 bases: TGTGCCAGCAGCTTAGTAATAAACAATGAGCAGTTCTTC.

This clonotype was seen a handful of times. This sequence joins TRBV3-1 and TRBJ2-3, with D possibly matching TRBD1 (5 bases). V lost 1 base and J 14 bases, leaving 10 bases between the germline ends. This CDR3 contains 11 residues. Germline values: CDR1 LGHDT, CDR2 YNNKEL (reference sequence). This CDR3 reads CASSQAQGWYF. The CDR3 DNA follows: TGTGCCAGCAGCCAAGCGCAGGGATGGTATTTT.

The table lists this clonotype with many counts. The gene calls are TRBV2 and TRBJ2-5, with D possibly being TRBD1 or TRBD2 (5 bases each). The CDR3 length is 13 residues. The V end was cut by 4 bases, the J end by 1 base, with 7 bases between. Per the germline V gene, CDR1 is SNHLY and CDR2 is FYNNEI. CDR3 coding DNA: TGTGCCAGCAGTGGAGGGGTCCAAGAGACCCAGTACTTC. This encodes CASSGGVQETQYF. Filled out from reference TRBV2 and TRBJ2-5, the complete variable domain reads EPEVTQTPSHQVTQMGQEVILRCVPISNHLYFYWYRQILGQKVEFLVSFYNNEISEKSEIFDDQFSVERPDGSNFTLKIRSTKLEDSAMYFCASSGGVQETQYFGPGTRLLVL.

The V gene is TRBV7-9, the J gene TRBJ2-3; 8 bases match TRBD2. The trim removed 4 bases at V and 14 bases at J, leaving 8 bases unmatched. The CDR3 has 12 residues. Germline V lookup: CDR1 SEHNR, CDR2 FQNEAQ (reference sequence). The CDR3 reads CASSSGLAGGYF. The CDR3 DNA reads TGTGCCAGCAGCTCCGGACTAGCCGGCGGGTATTTT.

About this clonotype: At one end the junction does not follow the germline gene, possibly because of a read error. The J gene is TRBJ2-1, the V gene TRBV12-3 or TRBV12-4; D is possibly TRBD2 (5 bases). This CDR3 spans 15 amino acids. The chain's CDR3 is CASTVGVRSYNEHFF. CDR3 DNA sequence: TGTGCCAGCACCGTGGGAGTTCGCTCCTACAATGAGCATTTCTTC.

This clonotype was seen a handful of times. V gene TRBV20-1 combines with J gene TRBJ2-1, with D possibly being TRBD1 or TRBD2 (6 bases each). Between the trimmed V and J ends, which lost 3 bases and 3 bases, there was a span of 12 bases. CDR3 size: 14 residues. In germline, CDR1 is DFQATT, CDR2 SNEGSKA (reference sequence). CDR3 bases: TGCAGTGCTAGGGGGGCGGGGCTCTACAATGAGCAGTTCTTC. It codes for CSARGAGLYNEQFF.

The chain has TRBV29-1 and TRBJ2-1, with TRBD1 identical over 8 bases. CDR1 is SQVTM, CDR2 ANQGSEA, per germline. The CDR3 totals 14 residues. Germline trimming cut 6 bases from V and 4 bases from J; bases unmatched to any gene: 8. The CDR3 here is CSVPRQGPYNEQFF. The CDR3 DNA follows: TGCAGCGTCCCAAGACAGGGGCCGTACAATGAGCAGTTCTTC.

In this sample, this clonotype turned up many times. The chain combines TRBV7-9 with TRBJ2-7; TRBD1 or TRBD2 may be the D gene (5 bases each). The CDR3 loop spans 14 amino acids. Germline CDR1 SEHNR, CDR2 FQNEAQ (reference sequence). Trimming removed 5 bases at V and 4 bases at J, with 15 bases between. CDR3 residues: CASSPTGTVYEQYF. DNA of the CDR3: TGTGCCAGCAGCCCCACTGGGACGGTGTACGAGCAGTACTTC. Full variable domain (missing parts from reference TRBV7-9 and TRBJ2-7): DTGVSQNPRHKITKRGQNVTFRCDPISEHNRLYWYRQTLGQGPEFLTYFQNEAQLEKSRLLSDRFSAERPKGSFSTLEIQRTEQGDSAMYLCASSPTGTVYEQYFGPGTRLTVT.

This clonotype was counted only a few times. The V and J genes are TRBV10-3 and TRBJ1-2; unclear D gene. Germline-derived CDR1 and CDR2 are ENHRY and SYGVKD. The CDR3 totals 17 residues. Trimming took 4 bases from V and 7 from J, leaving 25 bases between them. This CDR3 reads CAISGVVGSVYSSGYTF. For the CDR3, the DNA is TGTGCCATCAGTGGAGTGGTTGGGTCAGTTTATTCGAGTGGCTACACCTTC.

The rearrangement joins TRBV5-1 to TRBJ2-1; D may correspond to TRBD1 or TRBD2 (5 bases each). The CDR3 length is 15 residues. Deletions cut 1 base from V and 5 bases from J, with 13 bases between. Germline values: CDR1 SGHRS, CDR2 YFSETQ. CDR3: CASSLQGPPNNEQFF. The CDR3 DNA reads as TGCGCCAGCAGCTTGCAGGGACCCCCTAACAATGAGCAGTTCTTC.

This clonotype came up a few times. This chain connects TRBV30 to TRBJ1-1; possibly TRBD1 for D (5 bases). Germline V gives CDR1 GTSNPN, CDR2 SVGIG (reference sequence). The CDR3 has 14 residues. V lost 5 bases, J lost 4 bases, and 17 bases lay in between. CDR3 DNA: TGTGCCTGGGTAAAGGTAGGGGTGGGCACTGAAGCTTTCTTT. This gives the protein CAWVKVGVGTEAFF.

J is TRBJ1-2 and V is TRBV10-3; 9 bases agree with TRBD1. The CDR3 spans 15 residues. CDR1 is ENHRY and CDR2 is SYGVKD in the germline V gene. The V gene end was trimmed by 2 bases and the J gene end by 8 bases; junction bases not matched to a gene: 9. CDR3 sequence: CAISEAGQGSSGYTF. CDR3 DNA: TGTGCCATCAGTGAGGCGGGACAGGGAAGTAGCGGCTACACCTTC.